Below, one T cell receptor (beta chain) is given with its context. This clone's antigen is unknown. Nothing much larger sits one base from this clone, and base qualities are not available. Libraries were prepared through the immunoSEQ multiplex PCR assay. As stored in TCRdb, this immuneACCESS dataset retains in-frame rearrangements with V and J assigned. A fraction of the clones does not appear; measured against another copy, unresolved V genes explain less than half of the discrepancy, and the remainder lacks a known reason. The sample yields tens of thousands of clones; about 90% were counted once. Jointly, the top ten make up about 2.9% of the sample. The data derive from a study of T cell changes during pregnancy in multiple sclerosis (dated by TCRdb to the late 2010s). Background on the whole study: In women with multiple sclerosis, the researchers looked at how the T cell repertoire shifted as pregnancy progressed.

The CDR3 goes from the cysteine to the phenylalanine over 16 residues. The only DNA kept is the CDR3, 48 bases in frame from the first base. The germline V gene specifies SGHTA as CDR1 and FQGTGA as CDR2. Trimming costs V 5 bases and J 6 bases, and their ends lie 19 bases apart. This chain is built from TRBV7-3 and TRBJ2-2; the D gene is perhaps TRBD2, from 7 matching bases. Source: peripheral blood, taken in the third trimester of pregnancy. The TCR was taken from a female donor in good health, enrolled as a control in a pregnancy study. CDR3 region: CASSPLGGGAAGELFF. The base sequence is TGTGCCAGCAGCCCCCTCGGAGGGGGGGCCGCCGGGGAGCTGTTTTTT.